A selection of T cell receptor beta chains follows, all from one sample in a study of blood T cell repertoires in COVID-19. The method was immunoSEQ multiplex PCR; TCRdb's version includes in-frame clones alone and lacks a portion of them. The sample records about 230,000 clones, over 80% being singletons. The sequenced sample consisted of peripheral blood. All receptors come from a man aged 40-49 years with acute or convalescent COVID-19. CDR3s include the opening cysteine and the closing phenylalanine or tryptophan. D genes are given only for firm matches. Size tells how often a clone was seen (once, few, many) or the class of an expanded clone, and some rows leave it out.

NA,NA,TRBV5-1,TRBJ1-5,CASSLDGGAPQPQHF,TGCGCCAGCAGCTTGGACGGCGGCGCGCCTCAGCCCCAGCATTTT
once,NA,TRBV7-8,TRBJ2-5,CASGPTRGGETQYF,TGTGCCAGCGGTCCGACTAGGGGGGGAGAGACCCAGTACTTC
NA,TRBD2,TRBV7-9,TRBJ2-1,CASSLSGLAAGDEQFF,TGTGCCAGCAGCTTATCTGGACTAGCGGCAGGAGATGAGCAGTTCTTC
NA,NA,TRBV7-9,TRBJ2-3,CASSSTVRGHTDTQYF,TGTGCCAGCAGCTCTACGGTCAGGGGACACACAGATACGCAGTATTTT
NA,TRBD2,TRBV5-1,TRBJ2-1,CASSSLAGGYNEQFF,TGCGCCAGCAGCTCCTTAGCGGGAGGGTACAATGAGCAGTTCTTC
once,TRBD1,TRBV3-1/TRBV3-2,TRBJ2-5,CASRAGGWETQYF,TGTGCCAGCAGGGCAGGGGGCTGGGAGACCCAGTACTTC
NA,TRBD1,TRBV29-1,TRBJ2-1,CSVGQGAFNEQFF,TGCAGCGTTGGCCAGGGGGCTTTCAATGAGCAGTTCTTC
NA,TRBD1,TRBV6-4,TRBJ1-5,CASSPQGDNQPQHF,TGTGCCAGCAGTCCTCAGGGGGACAATCAGCCCCAGCATTTT
NA,TRBD1,TRBV6-5,TRBJ1-1,CASSSQGVNTEAFF,TGTGCCAGCAGTTCCCAGGGGGTGAACACTGAAGCTTTCTTT
NA,NA,TRBV9,TRBJ2-7,CASSVGDTALYEQYF,TGTGCCAGCAGCGTTGGGGACACGGCACTCTACGAGCAGTACTTC
NA,NA,TRBV12-3/TRBV12-4,TRBJ2-3,CASSLTSGDTQYF,TGTGCCAGCAGTTTGACGTCGGGGGATACGCAGTATTTT
once,NA,TRBV11-2,TRBJ2-5,CASSLDTGLPRDSTQYF,TGTGCCAGCAGCTTAGATACGGGACTGCCCCGGGATAGTACCCAGTACTTC
NA,TRBD2,TRBV5-4,TRBJ2-3,CASSLEVTSASTDTQYF,TGTGCCAGCAGCTTGGAAGTAACTAGCGCCAGCACAGATACGCAGTATTTT
NA,TRBD1,TRBV19,TRBJ2-1,CASRLQGQGTGSNEQFF,TGTGCCAGTAGGCTACAAGGACAGGGGACCGGCTCGAATGAGCAGTTCTTC
NA,TRBD2,TRBV15,TRBJ2-7,CATSRDSGSGYEQYF,TGTGCCACCAGCAGAGATAGCGGGAGTGGCTACGAGCAGTACTTC
few,NA,TRBV5-1,TRBJ1-2,CASSPPPTGGSYGYTF,TGCGCCAGCAGCCCCCCCCCGACGGGAGGGTCCTATGGCTACACCTTC
NA,NA,TRBV2,TRBJ2-1,CASKLDRRYNEQFF,TGTGCCAGCAAGCTGGACCGGAGGTACAATGAGCAGTTCTTC
NA,TRBD1,TRBV18,TRBJ2-7,CASSPGQSSYEQYF,TGTGCCAGCTCACCGGGACAGAGCTCCTACGAGCAGTACTTC
NA,NA,TRBV7-2,TRBJ1-3,CASSLRGSGNTIYF,TGTGCCAGCAGCTTAAGGGGTTCTGGAAACACCATATATTTT
NA,TRBD1,TRBV7-8,TRBJ2-2,CASSSGQITGELFF,TGTGCCAGCAGCTCGGGACAGATCACCGGGGAGCTGTTTTTT
NA,NA,TRBV6-5,TRBJ2-7,CASGRTGAQYF,TGTGCCAGCGGGAGGACAGGCGCGCAGTACTTC
NA,NA,TRBV7-2,TRBJ1-2,CASSLNLANYGYTF,TGTGCCAGCAGCTTAAACTTGGCTAACTATGGCTACACCTTC
once,NA,TRBV7-9,TRBJ2-7,CASSPLAGPYEQYF,TGTGCCAGCAGCCCCTTGGCGGGTCCCTACGAGCAGTACTTC
NA,NA,TRBV2,TRBJ1-4,CASSEQGDANEKLFF,TGTGCCAGCAGTGAACAGGGTGACGCTAATGAAAAACTGTTTTTT
NA,TRBD2,TRBV18,TRBJ2-1,CASSRGREVQNEQFF,TGTGCCAGCTCCCGGGGGAGGGAAGTACAAAATGAGCAGTTCTTC
few,TRBD2,TRBV19,TRBJ2-1,CASGGGGSGNEQFF,TGTGCCAGTGGGGGGGGAGGGTCTGGCAATGAGCAGTTCTTC
few,NA,TRBV20-1,TRBJ2-1,CSATSATEQFF,TGCAGTGCGACTTCCGCCACCGAGCAGTTCTTC
few,NA,TRBV3-1/TRBV3-2,TRBJ1-5,CASSPLFNQPQHF,TGTGCCAGCAGCCCCCTGTTCAATCAGCCCCAGCATTTT
NA,TRBD2,TRBV15,TRBJ2-1,CATSIRGTSGRHEQFF,TGTGCCACCAGCATCAGGGGCACTAGCGGGAGACATGAGCAGTTCTTC
NA,NA,TRBV4-1,TRBJ1-2,CASSPLRQPYGYTF,TGCGCCAGCAGCCCCCTCAGACAGCCCTATGGCTACACCTTC
few,NA,TRBV6-8,TRBJ1-5,CASKTRGQDNQPQHF,TGTGCCAGCAAAACCCGGGGACAAGACAATCAGCCCCAGCATTTT
few,NA,TRBV30,TRBJ2-7,CAWSVQQTLFYEQYF,TGTGCCTGGAGTGTACAACAGACGTTGTTCTACGAGCAGTACTTC
NA,NA,TRBV7-9,TRBJ2-5,CASSLTGIRETQYF,TGTGCCAGCAGCCTAACAGGGATCAGGGAGACCCAGTACTTC
NA,TRBD1,TRBV11-2,TRBJ1-5,CASSLGAGGEYQPQHF,TGTGCCAGCAGCTTAGGAGCAGGGGGCGAATATCAGCCCCAGCATTTT
NA,NA,TRBV27,TRBJ1-1,CASSPLGQYTEAFF,TGTGCCAGCAGTCCTCTCGGACAGTACACTGAAGCTTTCTTT
NA,NA,TRBV27,TRBJ1-5,CASSPRDTNQPQHF,TGTGCCAGCAGCCCCCGGGACACCAATCAGCCCCAGCATTTT
NA,TRBD2,TRBV7-2,TRBJ2-7,CASSASGRGSYEQYF,TGTGCCAGCAGCGCTAGCGGGAGAGGGTCCTACGAGCAGTACTTC
NA,TRBD1,TRBV19,TRBJ2-1,CASSPTGADEQFF,TGTGCCAGTAGTCCCACAGGGGCCGATGAGCAGTTCTTC
few,TRBD1,TRBV27,TRBJ2-2,CASSLSGTGGTGELFF,TGTGCCAGCAGTTTATCCGGGACAGGGGGCACCGGGGAGCTGTTTTTT
once,TRBD1,TRBV5-1,TRBJ2-2,CASQTGRDTGELFF,TGCGCCAGCCAGACAGGGAGAGACACCGGGGAGCTGTTTTTT
NA,NA,TRBV5-8,TRBJ1-2,CASRTETNYGYTF,TGTGCCAGCAGAACAGAGACTAACTATGGCTACACCTTC
NA,NA,TRBV10-3,TRBJ1-1,CAISAGQMNTEAFF,TGTGCCATCAGTGCCGGACAAATGAACACTGAAGCTTTCTTT
NA,NA,TRBV5-4,TRBJ1-2,CASSSGRAAANYGYTF,TGTGCCAGCAGCTCCGGGCGGGCAGCGGCTAACTATGGCTACACCTTC
NA,NA,TRBV9,TRBJ1-3,CASSPVDSGNTIYF,TGTGCCAGCAGCCCAGTCGACTCTGGAAACACCATATATTTT
once,NA,TRBV5-4,TRBJ2-5,CASSETQETQYF,TGTGCCAGCAGCGAAACTCAAGAGACCCAGTACTTC
NA,TRBD1,TRBV28,TRBJ2-5,CASTTGGETQYF,TGTGCCAGCACTACAGGGGGAGAGACCCAGTACTTC
NA,NA,TRBV19,TRBJ1-2,CASSIAIGAKGYTF,TGTGCCAGTAGTATAGCCATAGGGGCGAAAGGCTACACCTTC
NA,NA,TRBV7-8,TRBJ2-1,CASSLRGRAGSNEQFF,TGTGCCAGCAGCTTACGCGGCAGGGCGGGAAGCAATGAGCAGTTCTTC
NA,NA,TRBV7-9,TRBJ2-2,CASSLSDPRFTGELFF,TGTGCCAGCAGCTTAAGCGACCCCCGATTCACCGGGGAGCTGTTTTTT
once,NA,TRBV11-2,TRBJ1-2,CASSLMGVYGYTF,TGTGCCAGCAGCTTAATGGGAGTCTATGGCTACACCTTC